The 23 T cell receptor beta chains below were found in one sample sequenced in a study of cytomegalovirus exposure and HLA in healthy donors. The method was immunoSEQ multiplex PCR; TCRdb's version includes in-frame clones alone and lacks a portion of them. The sample gives more than 250,000 clones, 75% to 90% of which show up once; more than 0.8% is in the top ten. The sample comprised PBMCs. These receptors originate from a woman between 18 and 30 years old in good health and CMV-seronegative.

The chain is built from TRBV6-5 and TRBJ2-3; unclear D gene. Per the germline V gene, CDR1 is MNHEY and CDR2 is SVGAGI. Trimming shortened V by 5 bases and J by 0 bases, and 9 bases separated the two germline ends. There are 14 residues in the CDR3. CDR3 nucleotides: TGTGCCAGCAGTGTGCAGTTAAGCACAGATACGCAGTATTTT. It encodes CASSVQLSTDTQYF.

A note on this clone: Other nucleotide sequences in the sample specify the same CDR3. The rearrangement links TRBV9 to TRBJ2-7, with 12 nucleotides matching TRBD2. There are 15 residues in the CDR3. V was clipped by 4 bases and J by 1 base; unmatched bases: 3. The germline gives CDR1 SGDLS, CDR2 YYNGEE. The CDR3 spells CASSPGLAGSYEQYF. CDR3 DNA: TGTGCCAGCAGCCCCGGACTAGCGGGGTCCTACGAGCAGTACTTC.

V gene TRBV9 combines with J gene TRBJ2-1; TRBD1 matches 8 bases. Per germline, CDR1 SGDLS and CDR2 YYNGEE. The length of the CDR3 is 17 residues. V dropped 0 bases and J dropped 4; count of bases not matched to a gene: 9. Here the CDR3 DNA reads TGTGCCAGCAGCGTAGGCCCGACAGGGGTTACTTACAATGAGCAGTTCTTC. Amino acids: CASSVGPTGVTYNEQFF.

The chain is built from TRBV21-1 and TRBJ1-2. TRBV21-1 is an annotated pseudogene. The CDR3 is 14 amino acids. CDR3 region: CASFPLELNYGYTF. The CDR3 nucleotides are TGTGCCAGCTTTCCGCTGGAGCTTAACTATGGCTACACCTTC.

Of note for this clone: Other DNA sequences in the same sample also yield this CDR3. The gene calls are TRBV5-1 and TRBJ2-1; D is possibly TRBD2 (6 bases). The CDR3 runs to 16 residues. Trimming took off 0 bases at V and 1 base at J, with 11 bases between the two ends. Germline CDR1 is SGHRS and CDR2 is YFSETQ. The CDR3 coding sequence is TGCGCCAGCAGCTTGGGAGCGGGCTCGTCCTACAATGAGCAGTTCTTC. Its protein product is CASSLGAGSSYNEQFF.

The chain recombines TRBV27 with TRBJ2-3; TRBD2 matches at 8 bases. CDR3 size: 17 residues. Germline V gene data show CDR1 as MNHEY and CDR2 as SMNVEV (reference sequence). Trimming removed 3 bases from V and 0 bases from J; junction bases left unmatched: 8. The CDR3 is CASSFARSGGSTDTQYF. The CDR3 coding sequence is TGTGCCAGCAGTTTCGCCCGAAGCGGGGGAAGCACAGATACGCAGTATTTT.

The chain carries TRBV7-8 and TRBJ2-7; 11 bases are shared with TRBD2. The CDR3 extends over 16 amino acids. Looked up from germline, CDR1 is SGHVS and CDR2 is FQNEAQ. V shed 1 base and J 6 bases; nucleotides not matched to a gene: 8. As DNA, the CDR3 is TGTGCCAGCAGCTTAGGTACTAGCGGGAGTCGCCTCGAGCAGTACTTC. Amino acid sequence: CASSLGTSGSRLEQYF.

The V gene is TRBV2, the J gene TRBJ2-4; 8 bases agree with TRBD2. V trimming: 6 bases; J trimming: 3 bases; junction bases outside the gene matches: 10. CDR1 and CDR2 from the germline V gene are SNHLY and FYNNEI. CDR3 length: 16 residues. The CDR3 DNA reads TGTGCCAGCAGGAGAGAGGCGGCGGGGGGCAAAAACATTCAGTACTTC. This gives the protein CASRREAAGGKNIQYF.

The chain is built from TRBV28 and TRBJ2-7; 8 positions agree with TRBD2. CDR3 size: 16 residues. CDR1 and CDR2 from the germline V gene are MDHEN and SYDVKM. After removal of 5 bases from V and 7 bases from J, the junction contained 16 bases not matched to a gene. The CDR3 loop reads CASSPGGIAGRGEQYF. CDR3 DNA sequence: TGTGCCAGCAGTCCGGGAGGGATAGCGGGACGGGGAGAGCAGTACTTC.

The chain recombines TRBV7-2 with TRBJ2-1; 11 bases line up with TRBD1. Germline V lookup: CDR1 SGHTA, CDR2 FQGNSA. Unmatched junction bases numbered 4, after V lost 4 bases and J lost 2 bases. The CDR3 sequence is 16 residues long. The chain's CDR3 is CASSSRTGGPYNEQFF. DNA for the CDR3: TGTGCCAGCAGCTCCCGGACAGGGGGCCCCTACAATGAGCAGTTCTTC. Looking up the rest from reference TRBV7-2 and TRBJ2-1 gives the full variable domain: GAGVSQSPSNKVTEKGKDVELRCDPISGHTALYWYRQSLGQGLEFLIYFQGNSAPDKSGLPSDRFSAERTGGSVSTLTIQRTQQEDSAVYLCASSSRTGGPYNEQFFGPGTRLTVL.

This rearrangement joins TRBV30 to TRBJ1-1; D not certain. V was cut by 1 base and J by 1 base, with 7 bases left in between. In germline, CDR1 is GTSNPN, CDR2 SVGIG (reference sequence). CDR3 length: 13 amino acids. In nucleotides, the CDR3 is TGTGCCTGGAGTGGGGGAGGGAACACTGAAGCTTTCTTT. Protein sequence: CAWSGGGNTEAFF.

Comment on this clone: The identical CDR3 is also encoded by other nucleotide sequences in the sample. The genes are TRBV27 and TRBJ2-5, with 9 bases lining up with TRBD2. The germline gives CDR1 MNHEY, CDR2 SMNVEV (reference sequence). The J segment lost 4 bases and the V segment lost 0 bases, leaving 3 bases of the junction unmatched. This CDR3 region has 15 residues. In DNA, the CDR3 is TGTGCCAGCAGTTTATCTAGCGGGAGTGGAGAGACCCAGTACTTC. Residues: CASSLSSGSGETQYF.

The chain joins TRBV7-9 to TRBJ2-1; 7 bases match TRBD1. The junction had 8 bases not matched to a gene; V was cut back by 5 bases and J by 4 bases. Germline V gene data show CDR1 as SEHNR and CDR2 as FQNEAQ (reference sequence). CDR3 length equals 15 residues. CDR3 sequence: CASSEGGGSYNEQFF. CDR3 nucleotide sequence: TGTGCCAGCAGCGAAGGGGGCGGATCTTACAATGAGCAGTTCTTC.

The CDR3 sequence: CASSLTASSYNEQFF. Here the CDR3 DNA reads TGTGCCAGCAGTTTGACAGCCAGCTCCTACAATGAGCAGTTCTTC. The chain recombines TRBV27 with TRBJ2-1, with D possibly TRBD1 on 5 matching bases. Germline-derived CDR1 and CDR2 are MNHEY and SMNVEV (reference sequence). Trimming shortened V by 3 bases and J by 0 bases, and 9 bases separated the two germline ends. This CDR3 spans 15 amino acids.

The chain employs TRBV5-1 and TRBJ2-2; D is undetermined. V shed 4 bases and J shed 5 bases, with 18 bases lying between them. Germline loops: CDR1 SGHRS, CDR2 YFSETQ. The CDR3 contains 16 residues. CDR3: CASSQIPGDVTGELFF. DNA for the CDR3: TGCGCCAGCAGCCAAATACCGGGTGATGTGACCGGGGAGCTGTTTTTT.

The rearrangement links TRBV6-1 to TRBJ1-2; 7 nucleotides align to TRBD1. This CDR3 is 13 amino acids long. CDR1 and CDR2 from the germline V gene are MNHNS and SASEGT. Losses at the gene ends were 6 bases for V and 8 bases for J; bases not matched to a gene: 9. The CDR3 loop reads CASSTDRASGYTF. The DNA of the CDR3 is TGTGCCAGCAGCACTGACAGGGCGTCGGGCTACACCTTC.

The chain has TRBV9 and TRBJ2-5; unclear D gene. CDR1 and CDR2 from the germline V gene are SGDLS and YYNGEE. CDR3 length: 13 amino acids. Trimming took off 4 bases at V and 1 base at J, with 8 bases between the two ends. The CDR3 sequence: CASSYGGQETQYF. In DNA, the CDR3 is TGTGCCAGCAGCTACGGCGGCCAAGAGACCCAGTACTTC.

The chain has TRBV10-3 and TRBJ2-1, with 9 bases identical to TRBD2. The CDR3 spans 13 residues. The J segment lost 14 bases and the V segment lost 7 bases, leaving 12 bases of the junction unmatched. Germline-derived CDR1 and CDR2 are ENHRY and SYGVKD. The CDR3 sequence: CAIKKASGIMEFF. CDR3 nucleotide sequence: TGTGCCATCAAAAAGGCTAGCGGGATCATGGAGTTCTTC.

This clone was recorded only once. V gene TRBV5-1 combines with J gene TRBJ2-1; TRBD2 matches 11 bases. The CDR3 is made up of 16 amino acids. V trimming: 4 bases; J trimming: 4 bases; junction bases outside the gene matches: 7. The germline gives CDR1 SGHRS, CDR2 YFSETQ. The CDR3 coding sequence is TGCGCCAGCAGCCCCCAGGGACTAGCGGATTACAATGAGCAGTTCTTC. Amino acid sequence: CASSPQGLADYNEQFF.

CDR3 nucleotides: TGCGCCAGCAGCTTGGGACTAGCGGGAGGCAATGAGCAGTTCTTC. Translation: CASSLGLAGGNEQFF. The V and J genes are TRBV5-1 and TRBJ2-1; 13 bases fit TRBD2. The V gene's germline CDR1 is SGHRS and CDR2 YFSETQ. J gave up 6 bases and V 0 bases, and 0 bases lay outside the gene matches. The CDR3 consists of 15 residues.

The gene calls are TRBV5-1 and TRBJ2-7; the D gene is possibly TRBD2 (5 bases). Germline CDR1 is SGHRS and CDR2 is YFSETQ. The CDR3 totals 15 residues. Deletions cut 2 bases from V and 7 bases from J, with 19 bases between. DNA for the CDR3: TGCGCCAGCAGCTTCAGGCGGAGCCGAGGGATGGAGCAGTACTTC. Protein product: CASSFRRSRGMEQYF.

The chain has TRBV27 and TRBJ1-5; possible D gene TRBD1, 5 bases. Deletions cut 5 bases from V and 2 bases from J, with 10 bases between. The length of the CDR3 is 14 residues. CDR1 is MNHEY and CDR2 is SMNVEV in the germline V gene (reference sequence). CDR3 in DNA: TGTGCCAGCAGTCCGGGGGGGGGCAATCAGCCCCAGCATTTT. It yields the protein CASSPGGGNQPQHF.

The CDR3 nucleotides read TGTGCCAGCAACCGACAGGGCGCGTACAATGAGCAGTTCTTC. This sequence encodes CASNRQGAYNEQFF. The V gene is TRBV27, the J gene TRBJ2-1; TRBD1 aligns across 7 bases. Germline V gene data show CDR1 as MNHEY and CDR2 as SMNVEV (reference sequence). Trimming removed 7 bases from V and 4 bases from J; junction bases left unmatched: 7. The CDR3 loop spans 14 amino acids.